This T cell receptor beta chain was captured in a study of T-cell memory formation after mild COVID-19 (TCRdb year 2021). General notes on the study: TCR sequence clusters from the two donors were largely donor specific. In a couple of donors, T-cell clones that expanded and contracted after mild COVID-19 were tracked by sequencing TCRalpha and TCRbeta repertoires over time. The cohort was made up of two young adult volunteers, one female and one male, who were previously healthy.

What the authors observed across the whole study: SARS-CoV-2 specificity of the second-wave clones peaking on day 37 was not confirmed. Only a couple of mild cases were covered in the study, and larger cohorts including severe cases with pre-infection samples were considered necessary. Some responding clones were detected in pre-infection memory, suggesting pre-existing cross-reactive memory T cells joined the SARS-CoV-2 response. Balanced CD4/CD8 phenotypes were observed for clones contracting from day 15 to 85, whereas a bias towards CD4+ was observed for a second wave of clones expanding from day 15 to 37. Contracting CD4+ clones were found mainly in CM and EM memory subsets, while CD8+ clones were enriched in EMRA.

This sample was sequenced with an Illumina NovaSeq 6000. cDNA libraries for TCRalpha and TCRbeta were prepared by 5'RACE using constant-segment primers, with sample barcodes and unique molecular identifiers added. Trizol reagent was used to extract RNA from every sample. Libraries were amplified in two PCR steps, with a second sample barcode and Illumina TruSeq adapters added in the second step. Sequencing of the libraries was done on an Illumina NovaSeq, producing 2 x 150 bp paired-end reads. On the study's bioinformatics: The reads were demultiplexed and collapsed into UMI-guided consensus sequences using migec v1.2.7. Using mixcr v2.1.11, UMI consensuses were aligned to TRA and TRB V and J templates and then assembled into clonotypes. Expanded or contracted clonotypes were those called significant by both edgeR and NoisET, with noise models trained on biological replicates. edgeR calls used a false discovery rate-adjusted p below 0.01 and a log2 fold-change threshold of 1. As an exploratory analysis of dynamics, max-normalized trajectories of the 1000 most abundant clonotypes were examined with PCA combined with hierarchical clustering. Each responding clone was given a CD4 or CD8 phenotype based on the CD4+ and CD8+ repertoires, which had been sequenced separately. TCRdb reprocessed the public reads (quality trimming at Q25 with fastp, clone calling with MiXCR) and kept in-frame beta chains. Rows are combined by CDR3 protein, so each entry shows the most common genes and DNA. Here the V and J calls rest on TCRdb's processing, not on the authors' analysis. The sample includes 45,000 to 50,000 distinct CDR3 sequences, with around 7% observed a single time. The ten largest clones capture about 1.5% of the sample.

CDR1 and CDR2, looked up from the germline V gene, are SGHRS and YFSETQ. The CDR3 sequence holds 17 residues, the cysteine and phenylalanine included. Only the CDR3 portion is preserved as DNA: 51 bases, with reading frame beginning at the first base. For this chain, trimming is 0 bases at the V end and 7 bases at the J end, and the number of junction bases without a gene match is 9. This clonotype has ten or more counts. Its antigen target is currently unknown. The sample holds no much larger clone one base away, and base qualities are not on file. Ficoll-Paque density gradient centrifugation was the method used to isolate PBMCs.

The receptor was isolated from a man aged 18 to 30 who had mild COVID-19 (a few samples of this study predate the infection). The sample titles of this study are shuffled in the database, so cell type and time point are left out; the donor was told from shared clones. The V and J segments used are TRBV5-1 and TRBJ2-3; 12 bases in the junction line up with TRBD2. The sequenced sample consisted of PBMCs or a T cell subset sorted from them (not recorded which). The DNA sequence is TGCGCCAGCAGCTTGGAGACTAGCGGGGGCCCGGGGCATACGCAGTATTTT. Translation gives CASSLETSGGPGHTQYF.